This TCR beta chain was sequenced in a study of cytomegalovirus exposure and HLA in healthy donors. Study summary: An earlier analysis found some 100 million unique TCR beta sequences from approximately 170 million T cells.

The germline CDR1 and CDR2 sequences are MNHEY and SVGAGI. The CDR3 is 13 residues long. V was pared by 7 bases and J by 5 bases, with 14 bases between. PCR primers comprised 60 Vbeta and 13 Jbeta primers. The data were produced by immunoSEQ multiplex PCR, yet TCRdb's version contains in-frame clones alone and is incomplete. Among 150,000 to 200,000 clones, around 83% were seen once, and the ten largest hold roughly 4%. The specimen was PBMCs. The sequence derives from a man aged 45-65 years in good health and CMV-seropositive. V is TRBV6-5 and J is TRBJ2-5; TRBD1 might be the D (5 bases). CDR3 sequence reads: CASTLGPWETQYF. The CDR3 DNA follows: TGTGCCAGCACTCTGGGGCCGTGGGAGACCCAGTACTTC.